Below, one TCR beta chain is given with its context. Antigen: not known. Indicated time point: blood 4 weeks post-SBRT, at nephrectomy. The treatment was: 15 Gy SBRT to primary tumor, nephrectomy 4 weeks later. Nephrectomy followed 15 Gy stereotactic body radiation by 4 weeks. Blood was sampled at baseline, 2 weeks and 4 weeks after SBRT. The V gene's germline CDR1 is SGDLS and CDR2 YYNGEE. The CDR3 is 11 amino acids. V was shortened by 4 bases and J by 3 bases, with 4 bases between the two germline ends. This record belongs to a study of radiation and T cells in renal cell carcinoma. General study results and limits: In blood, top tumor clones expanded by 2 weeks, shrinking by 4. Without pretreatment biopsies, baseline tumor clonotype presence was undetermined.

The repertoire was sequenced with immunoSEQ multiplex PCR; TCRdb's copy has only in-frame clones and lacks some. Of around 140,000 clones in the sample, 80% to 90% are singletons; the top ten hold over 15%. The sequencing used blood, collected from a patient whose treatment included radiotherapy and nephrectomy. The clonotype originates from a woman aged 50 to 60 with renal cell carcinoma. The J gene is TRBJ1-2, the V gene TRBV9; D is undetermined. CDR3 amino acids: CASSLHYGYTF. CDR3 coding DNA: TGTGCCAGCAGCTTACACTATGGCTACACCTTC.